The present TCR beta chain was sequenced within a study of blood T cell repertoires in COVID-19. Whole-study context: Whether acute or convalescent, the COVID-19 samples came from the United States, Italy and Spain. The analysed material was cDNA or gDNA that came from T cells, B-cell-depleted T cells, or PBMCs.

Per the germline V gene, CDR1 is SGHRS and CDR2 is YFSETQ. V was pared by 2 bases and J by 0 bases, with 1 base of the junction left unmatched. The CDR3 covers 15 residues. Authors' processing steps: Amplification with reference gene primers provided the estimates of nucleated cell counts. Data came from immunoSEQ multiplex PCR; TCRdb stores just in-frame clones and leaves some out. The DNA was the basis for D and trimming; V, J and clone size are from that table. The sample holds a few hundred thousand clones, 88% seen once. The TCR comes from a man between 18 and 29 years old with active or convalescent COVID-19. The source material was peripheral blood. This chain links TRBV5-1 with TRBJ2-3; TRBD2 aligns across 9 bases. The CDR3 nucleotides read TGCGCCAGCAGCTTTACTAGCGGGAGCACAGATACGCAGTATTTT. Translated: CASSFTSGSTDTQYF.